This paragraph reports one T cell receptor beta chain. The assay was immunoSEQ multiplex PCR, and TCRdb's table has in-frame clones only and misses some. The sample lists 90,000 to 120,000 clones, roughly 90% seen once, with around 6.7% in the top ten. This record comes from a study of T cell responses to AZD1222 COVID-19 vaccine. The CDR3 consists of 14 residues. CDR1 is SGHNT, CDR2 YYREEE, per germline (reference sequence). V lost 0 bases and J lost 1, with 7 bases in between. The clonotype was recovered from an adult in good health. V and J are TRBV5-4 and TRBJ1-2, with D perhaps matching TRBD1 (5 bases). The input for sequencing was peripheral blood, taken on day 0 of AZD1222 vaccination. CDR3 coding DNA: TGTGCCAGCAGCTTGGCGGGGGGTAACTATGGCTACACCTTC. Protein sequence: CASSLAGGNYGYTF.